Presented here are 19 T cell receptor beta chains from one specimen sequenced in a study of blood T cell repertoires in COVID-19. The assay was immunoSEQ multiplex PCR, and TCRdb's table has in-frame clones only and misses some. Among approximately 300,000 clones, around 90% were seen once, and the ten largest hold roughly 5.9%. Sequenced: peripheral blood. All receptors derive from a woman between 50 and 59 years old with COVID-19, enrolled during active disease.

The rearrangement joins TRBV5-1 to TRBJ1-2, with D possibly TRBD1 on 5 matching bases. Trimming shortened V by 1 base and J by 10 bases, and 26 bases separated the two germline ends. The germline gives CDR1 SGHRS, CDR2 YFSETQ. The CDR3 is 17 residues long. The CDR3 DNA follows: TGCGCCAGCAGCTTGCGGCGCCATGGACACGCGGGGCAATCCTACACCTTC. As protein: CASSLRRHGHAGQSYTF.

This chain links TRBV9 with TRBJ2-7; the match to TRBD2 covers 8 bases. Germline loops: CDR1 SGDLS, CDR2 YYNGEE. V shed 0 bases and J 0 bases; nucleotides not matched to a gene: 2. This CDR3 comprises 15 residues. Written as DNA, the CDR3 is TGTGCCAGCAGCGTAGCTAGCGGGTTCTCCTACGAGCAGTACTTC. Its protein product is CASSVASGFSYEQYF.

This sequence joins TRBV11-3 and TRBJ2-7; TRBD1 aligns across 9 bases. Trimming took 1 base from V and 4 from J; bases not matched to a gene: 5. The CDR3 sequence is 15 residues long. The germline gives CDR1 SGHNT, CDR2 YENEEA. In nucleotides, the CDR3 is TGTGCCAGCAGCTTAGTGGGGACAGGGAAATACGAGCAGTACTTC. This translates into CASSLVGTGKYEQYF.

The chain carries TRBV7-3 and TRBJ2-3; D is uncertain. The V gene lost 2 bases and the J gene lost 2 bases, with 11 bases spanning the gap. Per germline, CDR1 SGHTA and CDR2 FQGTGA. This CDR3 has 15 residues. CDR3 sequence (DNA): TGTGCCAGCAGCTTACGGTACTCAACCACAGATACGCAGTATTTT. Protein sequence: CASSLRYSTTDTQYF. Variable domain in full (rest from reference TRBV7-3 and TRBJ2-3): GAGVSQTPSNKVTEKGKYVELRCDPISGHTALYWYRQSLGQGPEFLIYFQGTGAADDSGLPNDRFFAVRPEGSVSTLKIQRTERGDSAVYLCASSLRYSTTDTQYFGPGTRLTVL.

CDR3 nucleotide sequence: TGCGCCAGCAGTGAAGGACAGTTCTACGAGCAGTACTTC. Protein sequence: CASSEGQFYEQYF. The chain recombines TRBV10-1 with TRBJ2-7; TRBD1 is a possible D gene (6 bases). Germline V gene lookup returns CDR1 WNHNN and CDR2 SYGVQD (reference sequence). Between the trimmed V and J ends, which lost 3 bases and 3 bases, there was a span of 9 bases. The CDR3 spans 13 residues.

The gene calls are TRBV19 and TRBJ2-3; the match to TRBD2 covers 12 bases. The CDR3 spans 16 residues. The V gene's germline CDR1 is LNHDA and CDR2 SQIVND (reference sequence). The ends lost 4 bases at V and 3 bases at J; junction bases unmatched: 5. CDR3 sequence (DNA): TGTGCCAGTAGTAGACTAGCGGGAGTACTAACAGATACGCAGTATTTT. Encoded protein: CASSRLAGVLTDTQYF.

The chain is built from TRBV3-1 (or the pseudogene TRBV3-2) and TRBJ1-5; D may be TRBD1 (6 bases). This CDR3 is built from 16 residues. Germline loops: CDR1 LGHDT, CDR2 YNNKEL (reference sequence). V was pared by 0 bases and J by 4 bases, with 13 bases between. CDR3 sequence (DNA): TGTGCCAGCAGCCAAGATAGTGGGGGCCAAAATCAGCCCCAGCATTTT. It translates to CASSQDSGGQNQPQHF.

The CDR3 spells CASSQDRASGIPGSYEQYF. The CDR3 coding sequence is TGTGCCAGCAGCCAAGACCGCGCTAGCGGGATCCCCGGCTCCTACGAGCAGTACTTC. The gene calls are TRBV3-1 (or the pseudogene TRBV3-2) and TRBJ2-7, with TRBD2 matching over 9 bases. The CDR3 has 19 amino acids. Germline CDR1 reads LGHDT; CDR2 reads YNNKEL (reference sequence). The V and J ends lost 0 bases and 0 bases, in that order; junction bases with no gene match: 12.

Here the CDR3 reads CASSPATGLNSPLHF. CDR3 sequence (DNA): TGTGCCAGCTCACCAGCTACGGGATTGAATTCACCCCTCCACTTT. This chain uses TRBV18 with TRBJ1-6; D gene uncertain. CDR1 is KGHSH and CDR2 is LQKENI in the germline V gene. The CDR3 covers 15 residues. Trimming removed 2 bases from V and 7 bases from J, with 12 bases in between.

V and J are TRBV4-3 and TRBJ1-1; 11 bases match TRBD1. CDR1 and CDR2 (germline): LGHNA, YSLEER. Trimming cost V 3 bases and J 3 bases; bases outside gene matches: 3. The CDR3 sequence is 15 residues long. The chain's CDR3 is CASSHGQGADTEAFF. CDR3 sequence (DNA): TGCGCCAGCAGCCACGGACAGGGGGCGGACACTGAAGCTTTCTTT.

The chain uses TRBV29-1 and TRBJ1-1; 8 nucleotides agree with TRBD1. J gave up 1 base and V 6 bases, and 7 bases lay outside the gene matches. CDR1 is SQVTM, CDR2 ANQGSEA, per germline. The CDR3 runs to 14 residues. The CDR3 DNA reads TGCAGCGTCCCACAGGGGACAGGGAACACTGAAGCTTTCTTT. Translation: CSVPQGTGNTEAFF.

The chain recombines TRBV19 with TRBJ1-1; D gene unclear. CDR3 length: 13 residues. V lost 3 bases and J 0 bases, leaving 5 bases between the germline ends. Germline values: CDR1 LNHDA, CDR2 SQIVND (reference sequence). CDR3 residues: CASSMGLNTEAFF. The CDR3 nucleotides read TGTGCCAGTAGTATGGGCCTGAACACTGAAGCTTTCTTT.

DNA of the CDR3: TGTGCCAGCAGCCCGGTGGTAGGGACAGGGGGCACAGATACGCAGTATTTT. Its translation: CASSPVVGTGGTDTQYF. V usage is TRBV5-5 and J usage is TRBJ2-3; 10 bases match TRBD1. Germline trimming cut 4 bases from V and 1 base from J; bases unmatched to any gene: 9. Germline V CDR1 and CDR2: SGHKS, YYEKEE (reference sequence). The CDR3 length is 17 residues.

This chain links TRBV24-1 with TRBJ2-2; TRBD1 aligns across 7 bases. Germline CDR1 KGHDR, CDR2 SFDVKD. CDR3 size: 15 residues. Trimming cost V 4 bases and J 5 bases; bases outside gene matches: 6. CDR3 bases: TGTGCCACCAGTGACTTTATACAGGGGACCGGGGAGCTGTTTTTT. It yields the protein CATSDFIQGTGELFF.

The genes are TRBV7-9 and TRBJ1-2; D unclear. Germline values: CDR1 SEHNR, CDR2 FQNEAQ (reference sequence). This CDR3 spans 17 amino acids. V lost 1 base, J lost 0 bases, and 15 bases lay in between. The CDR3 is CASSLGPVEAANYGYTF. The CDR3 DNA follows: TGTGCCAGCAGCTTAGGCCCTGTGGAGGCAGCTAACTATGGCTACACCTTC.

This sequence joins TRBV15 and TRBJ2-3; tentatively, D is TRBD2 (7 bases). Germline lookup yields CDR1 LNHNV and CDR2 YYDKDF (reference sequence). Trimming left V 1 base short and J 1 base short, with 18 bases between. The CDR3 runs 18 residues. The CDR3: CATSRVGGGSGGTDTQYF. The CDR3 coding sequence is TGTGCCACCAGCAGAGTGGGGGGCGGGAGCGGCGGCACAGATACGCAGTATTTT.

The CDR3 protein is CASRRTGLSTEAFF. In DNA form, the CDR3 reads TGTGCCAGCAGAAGGACAGGGTTGAGCACTGAAGCTTTCTTT. The chain employs TRBV28 and TRBJ1-1, with 8 nucleotides matching TRBD1. The trim removed 6 bases at V and 4 bases at J, leaving 7 bases unmatched. Per germline, CDR1 MDHEN and CDR2 SYDVKM. CDR3 length: 14 amino acids.

The chain has TRBV19 and TRBJ2-7; TRBD1 agrees at 7 bases. The V segment lost 1 base and the J segment 0 bases; nucleotides outside the gene matches: 3. This CDR3 region has 15 residues. From germline, CDR1 is LNHDA and CDR2 SQIVND (reference sequence). CDR3 protein: CASSIAGGFSYEQYF. As DNA, the CDR3 is TGTGCCAGTAGTATAGCAGGGGGTTTCTCCTACGAGCAGTACTTC.

V and J are TRBV2 and TRBJ2-7, with 7 positions matching TRBD1. The germline CDR1 and CDR2 sequences are SNHLY and FYNNEI. The CDR3 extends over 15 amino acids. After removal of 5 bases from V and 4 bases from J, the junction contained 11 bases not matched to a gene. In nucleotides, the CDR3 is TGTGCCAGCAGTCTATACCGAACAGGGGAATACGAGCAGTACTTC. Encoded protein: CASSLYRTGEYEQYF. Full variable domain (remainder filled in from reference TRBV2 and TRBJ2-7): EPEVTQTPSHQVTQMGQEVILRCVPISNHLYFYWYRQILGQKVEFLVSFYNNEISEKSEIFDDQFSVERPDGSNFTLKIRSTKLEDSAMYFCASSLYRTGEYEQYFGPGTRLTVT.